This TCR beta chain was sequenced for a study of T cell responses to AZD1222 COVID-19 vaccine. The CDR3 extends over 15 amino acids. Germline-derived CDR1 and CDR2 are GTSNPN and SVGIG (reference sequence). Germline trimming cut 6 bases from V and 7 bases from J; bases unmatched to any gene: 10. Measured with immunoSEQ multiplex PCR; TCRdb has only the in-frame clones, and not every one. The sample carries under 80,000 clones, more than 70% recorded once. The TCR comes from an adult in good health. This chain joins TRBV30 and TRBJ2-2; TRBD1 agrees at 11 bases. The starting material was peripheral blood, obtained on day 0 of AZD1222 vaccination. The CDR3 DNA reads as TGTGCCTGCCCACCGAGGGGACAGGGGGACGGGGAGCTGTTTTTT. Amino acid sequence: CACPPRGQGDGELFF.